These 16 T cell receptor beta chains share one sample of origin, sequenced in a study of blood T cell repertoires in COVID-19. Some clones are missing from TCRdb's copy, which holds only in-frame ones; the method was immunoSEQ multiplex PCR. Found here are 500,000 to 600,000 clones, around 90% of them singletons; the top ten hold about 8%. The specimen was peripheral blood. Source of these receptors: a woman aged 45-59 years with COVID-19, enrolled during active disease.

The rearrangement joins TRBV6-5 to TRBJ2-1; 8 nucleotides agree with TRBD2. Germline V gene sequence: CDR1 MNHEY, CDR2 SVGAGI. This CDR3 spans 14 amino acids. Unmatched junction bases numbered 7, after V lost 4 bases and J lost 8 bases. In DNA form, the CDR3 reads TGTGCCAGCAGTTTACGAGGTAGCGGGGATGAGCAGTTCTTC. Its protein product is CASSLRGSGDEQFF.

This chain joins TRBV7-9 and TRBJ2-3; 9 bases match TRBD1. The length of the CDR3 is 18 residues. Trimming at V came to 1 base and at J to 3 bases, leaving 11 bases not matched to a gene. From germline, CDR1 is SEHNR and CDR2 FQNEAQ (reference sequence). The CDR3 protein is CASSLVGGQGIKTDTQYF. The CDR3 DNA reads TGTGCCAGCAGCTTAGTGGGTGGACAGGGGATAAAGACAGATACGCAGTATTTT.

The chain links TRBV9 to TRBJ2-1; TRBD2 agrees at 7 bases. V shed 1 base and J 9 bases; nucleotides not matched to a gene: 10. CDR1 SGDLS and CDR2 YYNGEE come from the germline V gene. The CDR3 totals 15 residues. The CDR3 DNA sequence: TGTGCCAGCAGCGTAAGTAGCGGGCTAGGGTCTGAGCAGTTCTTC. Its translation: CASSVSSGLGSEQFF.

V usage is TRBV4-1 and J usage is TRBJ2-7; 7 bases agree with TRBD2. CDR1 is MGHRA and CDR2 is YSYEKL in the germline V gene. The ends lost 7 bases at V and 3 bases at J; junction bases unmatched: 3. The CDR3 runs to 12 residues. The CDR3 here is CASTGGNYEQYF. The DNA for the CDR3 is TGCGCCAGCACCGGGGGGAACTACGAGCAGTACTTC.

The genes are TRBV25-1 and TRBJ2-7, with 7 bases fitting TRBD1. The germline gives CDR1 MGHDK, CDR2 SYGVNS. With V trimmed by 6 bases and J by 4 bases, 3 bases remained unmatched. There are 12 residues in the CDR3. The CDR3 sequence: CASRWDSYEQYF. DNA for the CDR3: TGTGCCAGCAGATGGGACAGTTACGAGCAGTACTTC.

This chain connects TRBV7-9 to TRBJ2-5; D possibly corresponds to TRBD1 (5 bases). The CDR3 is 15 residues long. Germline V lookup: CDR1 SEHNR, CDR2 FQNEAQ (reference sequence). V lost 2 bases and J 0 bases, leaving 10 bases between the germline ends. The CDR3 DNA reads TGTGCCAGCAGCTTACCGTTAGGGGACCAAGAGACCCAGTACTTC. Its translation: CASSLPLGDQETQYF. The full variable domain, with the rest looked up from reference TRBV7-9 and TRBJ2-5, is DTGVSQNPRHKITKRGQNVTFRCDPISEHNRLYWYRQTLGQGPEFLTYFQNEAQLEKSRLLSDRFSAERPKGSFSTLEIQRTEQGDSAMYLCASSLPLGDQETQYFGPGTRLLVL.

The chain is built from TRBV6-6 and TRBJ1-5; TRBD1 agrees at 9 bases. V lost 6 bases, J lost 5 bases, and 5 bases stayed unmatched. CDR1 is MNHNY and CDR2 is SVGAGI in the germline V gene (reference sequence). The CDR3 has 14 amino acids. The CDR3 region is CASSRGQGYQPQHF. The CDR3, as DNA: TGTGCCAGCAGCCGGGGACAGGGCTATCAGCCCCAGCATTTT.

V gene TRBV6-5 combines with J gene TRBJ1-6; 7 positions agree with TRBD1. V was clipped by 0 bases and J by 9 bases; unmatched bases: 8. Per germline, CDR1 MNHEY and CDR2 SVGAGI. The CDR3 runs 16 residues. Written as DNA, the CDR3 is TGTGCCAGCAGTTACTCCGGGGTAGGGGGCGGTTCACCCCTCCACTTT. It specifies CASSYSGVGGGSPLHF.

The chain uses TRBV2 and TRBJ2-7; D is uncertain. Germline V gene data show CDR1 as SNHLY and CDR2 as FYNNEI. V was clipped by 5 bases and J by 6 bases, with 5 bases between them. This CDR3 is 10 amino acids long. Written as DNA, the CDR3 is TGTGCCAGCAGTCTGGCCGAGCAGTACTTC. Translating it yields CASSLAEQYF.

The V gene is TRBV28, the J gene TRBJ2-3; 13 bases match TRBD2. V shed 6 bases and J 4 bases; nucleotides not matched to a gene: 19. CDR1 is MDHEN, CDR2 SYDVKM, per germline. CDR3 size: 20 residues. CDR3 amino acids: CASSFSPLAGGAEPPDTQYF. CDR3 DNA sequence: TGTGCCAGCAGCTTCTCCCCACTAGCGGGGGGGGCCGAACCTCCAGATACGCAGTATTTT.

The chain uses TRBV28 and TRBJ2-2; TRBD1 aligns across 9 bases. The CDR3 totals 16 residues. V dropped 0 bases and J dropped 5; count of bases not matched to a gene: 4. Per germline, CDR1 MDHEN and CDR2 SYDVKM. The CDR3 DNA reads TGTGCCAGCAGTTTATGGGGACAGGGAAGGACCGGGGAGCTGTTTTTT. Its protein product is CASSLWGQGRTGELFF.

The chain joins TRBV12-3 or TRBV12-4 to TRBJ2-7; 7 positions agree with TRBD1. V gave up 6 bases and J gave up 3 bases; unmatched junction bases: 2. The CDR3 runs to 12 residues. The CDR3 sequence: CASSRDSYEQYF. In nucleotides, the CDR3 is TGTGCCAGCAGCCGGGACAGCTACGAGCAGTACTTC.

A single count supports this clone. The sample holds other DNA sequences that translate to the same CDR3. The chain carries TRBV6-5 and TRBJ1-1; D remains ambiguous. This CDR3 contains 13 residues. Germline V lookup: CDR1 MNHEY, CDR2 SVGAGI. V shed 4 bases and J shed 3 bases, with 9 bases lying between them. CDR3 residues: CASSSGSDTEAFF. CDR3 nucleotide sequence: TGTGCCAGCAGTTCCGGGTCGGACACTGAAGCTTTCTTT.

The V gene is TRBV4-1, the J gene TRBJ2-1; TRBD2 is a possible D gene (6 bases). Germline values: CDR1 MGHRA, CDR2 YSYEKL. Trimming took off 6 bases at V and 7 bases at J, with 10 bases between the two ends. The CDR3 extends over 12 amino acids. The chain's CDR3 is CASRGGANEQFF. CDR3 bases: TGCGCCAGCAGGGGCGGGGCTAATGAGCAGTTCTTC.

In DNA, the CDR3 is TGCGCCAGCAGTGGGGGCATGAACACTGAAGCTTTCTTT. It codes for CASSGGMNTEAFF. V is TRBV10-1 and J is TRBJ1-1, with D perhaps matching TRBD1 (5 bases). Germline CDR1 is WNHNN and CDR2 is SYGVQD (reference sequence). The length of the CDR3 is 13 residues. V was shortened by 4 bases and J by 0 bases, with 6 bases between the two germline ends.

This chain links TRBV10-3 with TRBJ2-7; D is perhaps TRBD1 (6 bases). The germline gives CDR1 ENHRY, CDR2 SYGVKD. The CDR3 runs to 15 residues. Deletions cut 0 bases from V and 2 bases from J, with 11 bases between. CDR3 sequence reads: CAISESSQGPYEQYF. The CDR3 coding sequence is TGTGCCATCAGTGAGTCGAGCCAGGGGCCCTACGAGCAGTACTTC.